This TCR beta chain is from a study of T cell changes during pregnancy in multiple sclerosis. Clones were read by immunoSEQ multiplex PCR, and TCRdb kept only the in-frame ones, dropping some. In the table there are 50,000 or so clones, roughly 90% of which are singletons. Deletions cut 5 bases from V and 4 bases from J, with 17 bases between. CDR3 length: 15 residues. The germline V gene encodes CDR1 MNHEY and CDR2 SVGAGI. The TCR was taken from a female donor with multiple sclerosis, enrolled in a pregnancy study. The chain couples TRBV6-5 to TRBJ1-2; D remains ambiguous. This material consisted of CD4+ T cells from peripheral blood mononuclear cells, taken after pregnancy. The DNA of the CDR3 is TGTGCCAGCAGTAATAATGGACTTGCTGGCTATGGCTACACCTTC. It encodes CASSNNGLAGYGYTF.